A single sample is the source of the 29 T cell receptor beta chains below, sequenced in a study of control samples from healthy donors and cancer patients. Repertoires were generated with immunoSEQ multiplex PCR, while TCRdb's copy carries only in-frame clones and drops some. This table has around 200,000 clones, 85% to 95% appearing once. The sample comprised blood. These receptor sequences come from a man between 18 and 35 years old in good health.

V gene TRBV2 combines with J gene TRBJ2-3; TRBD1 is a possible D gene (5 bases). Germline V gene data show CDR1 as SNHLY and CDR2 as FYNNEI. The germline V and J ends were trimmed by 6 bases and 2 bases, with 9 bases remaining between them. The CDR3 loop spans 13 amino acids. The CDR3 spells CASRGPLTDTQYF. The CDR3 region has the DNA TGTGCCAGCAGGGGGCCGCTCACAGATACGCAGTATTTT.

The CDR3 DNA reads as TGTGCCAGCAGCCGTACTTTCCCAGATACGCAGTATTTT. Translation: CASSRTFPDTQYF. The chain couples TRBV14 to TRBJ2-3, with D hard to call. Germline CDR1 SGHDN, CDR2 FVKESK. V was pared by 4 bases and J by 4 bases, with 9 bases between. This CDR3 comprises 13 residues.

The chain recombines TRBV6-5 with TRBJ2-2; 8 bases are a match to TRBD1. CDR1 and CDR2 (germline): MNHEY, SVGAGI. The CDR3 consists of 15 residues. V lost 10 bases and J lost 0; bases outside the gene matches: 7. The CDR3 DNA follows: TGTGCCAACCGAGGGACAGGTTCGAACACCGGGGAGCTGTTTTTT. This codes for CANRGTGSNTGELFF.

This chain uses TRBV6-5 with TRBJ2-1; tentatively, D is TRBD1 (6 bases). Germline V CDR1 and CDR2: MNHEY, SVGAGI. V was trimmed by 6 bases and J by 7 bases, leaving 19 bases between them. The CDR3 has 15 residues. The CDR3 coding sequence is TGTGCCAGCAGCCAGCTCCCAGGGGATCGGAATGAGCAGTTCTTC. Encoded protein: CASSQLPGDRNEQFF.

This sequence joins TRBV9 and TRBJ2-1; D remains unclear. This CDR3 comprises 15 residues. The V gene's germline CDR1 is SGDLS and CDR2 YYNGEE. V lost 0 bases and J 0 bases, leaving 7 bases between the germline ends. CDR3 DNA sequence: TGTGCCAGCAGCGTAGGGGTGAACTCCTACAATGAGCAGTTCTTC. It translates to CASSVGVNSYNEQFF.

The CDR3 coding sequence is TGTGCCAGCAGCCCTAGGGGAACCCCAGAGAAGCAGTTCTTC. It specifies CASSPRGTPEKQFF. The chain uses TRBV14 and TRBJ2-1, with TRBD1 as a possible D gene (5 bases). Per germline, CDR1 SGHDN and CDR2 FVKESK. V was shortened by 4 bases and J by 11 bases, with 18 bases between the two germline ends. The CDR3 has 14 residues.

This chain uses TRBV30 with TRBJ1-2; D is perhaps TRBD1 (6 bases). V shed 3 bases and J shed 8 bases, with 16 bases lying between them. The CDR3 extends over 13 amino acids. The germline gives CDR1 GTSNPN, CDR2 SVGIG (reference sequence). Here the CDR3 DNA reads TGTGCCTGGAGCCGCGAGGGGGGCGGGGGCTACACCTTC. Protein: CAWSREGGGGYTF.

The chain couples TRBV12-3 or TRBV12-4 to TRBJ1-2; the D is unclear. The length of the CDR3 is 11 residues. V lost 4 bases and J lost 8, with 8 bases in between. As DNA, the CDR3 is TGTGCCAGCAGTTCCGGTCTGGGCTACACCTTC. Its protein product is CASSSGLGYTF.

V gene TRBV27 combines with J gene TRBJ2-5; TRBD1 is a possible D gene (6 bases). The CDR3 is made up of 15 amino acids. Germline V CDR1 and CDR2: MNHEY, SMNVEV (reference sequence). The V gene lost 6 bases and the J gene lost 2 bases, with 16 bases spanning the gap. The CDR3 coding sequence is TGTGCCAGCAGCGCGGAAAGGACAGTTCAAGAGACCCAGTACTTC. It specifies CASSAERTVQETQYF.

The J gene is TRBJ1-1, the V gene TRBV6-5; TRBD1 is a possible D gene (5 bases). This CDR3 region has 14 residues. Germline V gives CDR1 MNHEY, CDR2 SVGAGI. Trimming pared 6 bases from V and 4 bases from J, leaving 15 bases between. CDR3 region: CASSHEGRGTEAFF. The CDR3 DNA follows: TGTGCCAGCAGCCACGAGGGGAGGGGCACTGAAGCTTTCTTT.

The V call is TRBV5-1, the J call TRBJ2-3; D unclear. The germline V gene has CDR1 SGHRS and CDR2 YFSETQ. V dropped 4 bases and J dropped 2 bases, with 20 bases sitting between them. The CDR3 consists of 17 residues. The CDR3 here is CASSRSAPAYHTDTQYF. The CDR3 DNA follows: TGCGCCAGCAGCCGGTCGGCTCCTGCATATCACACAGATACGCAGTATTTT.

This clone has a single count. The rearrangement joins TRBV5-1 to TRBJ2-5; possibly TRBD2 for D (5 bases). This CDR3 spans 15 amino acids. Germline values: CDR1 SGHRS, CDR2 YFSETQ. V lost 2 bases and J 4 bases, leaving 15 bases between the germline ends. The CDR3 coding sequence is TGCGCCAGCAGCTTAACCACCGGAGGAGCAGAGACCCAGTACTTC. This translates into CASSLTTGGAETQYF. Supplemented by reference TRBV5-1 and TRBJ2-5, the full variable domain reads KAGVTQTPRYLIKTRGQQVTLSCSPISGHRSVSWYQQTPGQGLQFLFEYFSETQRNKGNFPGRFSGRQFSNSRSEMNVSTLELGDSALYLCASSLTTGGAETQYFGPGTRLLVL.

This chain uses TRBV28 with TRBJ1-1; 10 bases line up with TRBD1. CDR1 and CDR2 (germline): MDHEN, SYDVKM. V lost 3 bases and J lost 4; bases outside the gene matches: 5. The CDR3 contains 15 residues. CDR3 nucleotides: TGTGCCAGCAGTTTTAGGACAGGGGGTATCACTGAAGCTTTCTTT. This sequence encodes CASSFRTGGITEAFF.

This chain connects TRBV2 to TRBJ2-7, with D hard to call. The CDR3 spans 11 residues. Per germline, CDR1 SNHLY and CDR2 FYNNEI. V shed 11 bases and J shed 6 bases, with 14 bases lying between them. The CDR3 is CAVPWAREQYF. The CDR3 DNA is TGTGCCGTTCCGTGGGCCCGCGAGCAGTACTTC.

This clone is a singleton in its sample. The rearrangement uses TRBV18 and TRBJ1-4; 9 bases are a match to TRBD1. Germline CDR1 and CDR2: KGHSH and LQKENI. The junction had 6 bases not matched to a gene; V was cut back by 6 bases and J by 4 bases. The CDR3 extends over 15 amino acids. The CDR3 here is CASSDRDRVNEKLFF. The DNA of the CDR3 is TGTGCCAGCTCCGACCGGGACAGGGTTAATGAAAAACTGTTTTTT.

The chain employs TRBV4-2 and TRBJ1-6, with D tentatively TRBD1 (5 bases). The ends were cut back, 0 bases at V and 8 bases at J, with 14 bases in the middle. There are 16 residues in the CDR3. The germline CDR1 and CDR2 sequences are LGHNA and YNFKEQ. The CDR3 DNA is TGTGCCAGCAGCCAAGATGAAGCAGGGAGTTATTCACCCCTCCACTTT. This sequence encodes CASSQDEAGSYSPLHF.

The chain is built from TRBV7-8 and TRBJ1-4; 9 bases align to TRBD1. This CDR3 region has 16 residues. V shed 5 bases and J 6 bases; nucleotides not matched to a gene: 10. Germline V gives CDR1 SGHVS, CDR2 FQNEAQ. CDR3 coding DNA: TGTGCCAGCAGCCAACAGGACAGGGGTTTGGATGAAAAACTGTTTTTT. This gives the protein CASSQQDRGLDEKLFF.

The gene calls are TRBV20-1 and TRBJ1-2; unclear D gene. V was pared by 3 bases and J by 4 bases, with 27 bases between. Germline CDR1 and CDR2: DFQATT and SNEGSKA (reference sequence). The CDR3 extends over 18 amino acids. In DNA, the CDR3 is TGCAGTGCTAGTCGCACCCTAGCGACATTCGGAGCGTCCTATGGCTACACCTTC. Amino acid sequence: CSASRTLATFGASYGYTF.

This chain links TRBV4-1 with TRBJ1-3; D might be TRBD1 (5 bases). V lost 4 bases and J 2 bases, leaving 21 bases between the germline ends. Germline-derived CDR1 and CDR2 are MGHRA and YSYEKL. The CDR3 runs to 18 residues. The CDR3 coding sequence is TGCGCCAGCAGCCCAGGGCCGGTCCAGGGAGGTGCTGGAAACACCATATATTTT. Translated: CASSPGPVQGGAGNTIYF.

The rearrangement links TRBV6-5 to TRBJ2-3; perhaps TRBD1 as D (6 bases). Trimming took 5 bases from V and 0 from J, leaving 12 bases between them. CDR1 is MNHEY and CDR2 is SVGAGI in the germline V gene. CDR3 length: 15 residues. This chain's CDR3 is CASSQTGKSTDTQYF. The CDR3 nucleotides are TGTGCCAGCAGTCAAACAGGGAAAAGCACAGATACGCAGTATTTT.

This clone was seen just once. CDR3 DNA sequence: TGTGCCAGCAGCTTGGACACGTTCTCGCCGAACTATGGCTACACCTTC. It specifies CASSLDTFSPNYGYTF. The chain has TRBV5-6 and TRBJ1-2; unclear D gene. This CDR3 contains 16 residues. CDR1 is SGHDT and CDR2 is YYEEEE in the germline V gene. Trimming removed 0 bases from V and 2 bases from J, with 14 bases in between.

The rearrangement joins TRBV18 to TRBJ2-5; 13 nucleotides align to TRBD2. Germline CDR1 is KGHSH and CDR2 is LQKENI. The CDR3 runs to 17 residues. V lost 2 bases, J lost 5 bases, and 8 bases stayed unmatched. CDR3: CASSPFQGLAGVETQYF. The CDR3 bases are TGTGCCAGCTCACCATTCCAAGGACTAGCGGGGGTTGAGACCCAGTACTTC.

The V and J genes are TRBV21-1 and TRBJ1-5. TRBV21-1 is a pseudogene segment. This CDR3 is 17 amino acids long. CDR3 nucleotide sequence: TGTGCCAGCAGCAAACGGCCCCGGTGGGTTAGCAATCAGCCCCAGCATTTT. Encoded protein: CASSKRPRWVSNQPQHF.

This sequence joins TRBV6-5 and TRBJ1-2; 7 nucleotides match TRBD1. This CDR3 is built from 13 residues. The V and J ends lost 6 bases and 8 bases, in that order; junction bases with no gene match: 9. In germline, CDR1 is MNHEY, CDR2 SVGAGI. CDR3 coding DNA: TGTGCCAGCAGATCAACAGGGGTTAGCGGCTACACCTTC. It yields the protein CASRSTGVSGYTF.

The chain uses TRBV28 and TRBJ1-3; 7 bases agree with TRBD1. V dropped 7 bases and J dropped 4; count of bases not matched to a gene: 7. CDR1 MDHEN and CDR2 SYDVKM come from the germline V gene. This CDR3 region has 14 residues. CDR3 sequence reads: CASMDRRTGNTIYF. The CDR3 region has the DNA TGTGCCAGCATGGACAGGCGCACAGGAAACACCATATATTTT.

The V and J genes are TRBV6-5 and TRBJ1-2; D ambiguous. Germline V gene sequence: CDR1 MNHEY, CDR2 SVGAGI. This CDR3 is 15 amino acids long. Trimming pared 6 bases from V and 4 bases from J, leaving 18 bases between. CDR3 region: CASSDRTDKFYGYTF. DNA of the CDR3: TGTGCCAGCAGCGATCGGACTGACAAATTCTATGGCTACACCTTC.

V and J are TRBV9 and TRBJ1-3; D is perhaps TRBD1 (5 bases). The CDR3 loop spans 16 amino acids. The germline CDR1 and CDR2 sequences are SGDLS and YYNGEE. Trimming stripped 4 bases from V and 8 bases from J, with 22 bases between. The CDR3 nucleotides are TGTGCCAGCAGCCCGGACACACTCTATACTTCTGACACCATATATTTT. Protein sequence: CASSPDTLYTSDTIYF.

V usage is TRBV5-1 and J usage is TRBJ2-7; tentatively, D is TRBD1 or TRBD2 (6 bases each). Germline CDR1 SGHRS, CDR2 YFSETQ. The CDR3 is 17 residues long. V was cut by 1 base and J by 0 bases, with 17 bases left in between. This CDR3 reads CASSLRGEAHISYEQYF. In DNA form, the CDR3 reads TGCGCCAGCAGCTTGAGGGGGGAAGCCCATATCTCCTACGAGCAGTACTTC.

The CDR3 spells CASSLTASSGNTIYF. The CDR3 coding sequence is TGTGCCAGCAGCTTAACGGCTTCTTCTGGAAACACCATATATTTT. The chain employs TRBV7-8 and TRBJ1-3; no definite D call. Germline assignment: CDR1 SGHVS and CDR2 FQNEAQ. This CDR3 comprises 15 residues. Trimming took off 2 bases at V and 1 base at J, with 9 bases between the two ends.